This TCR beta chain was captured in a study of cytomegalovirus exposure and HLA in healthy donors. Researchers ran the PCR with 60 Vbeta and 13 Jbeta primers. Profiling relied on immunoSEQ multiplex PCR, and the TCRdb table lists in-frame clones only, not all of them. The data contain around 120,000 clones, under 85% of them singletons. V gave up 3 bases and J gave up 6 bases, with 15 bases separating them. This CDR3 spans 14 amino acids. The V gene's germline CDR1 is MNHEY and CDR2 SMNVEV (reference sequence). Study results and limitations: In an earlier analysis, most TCR beta V segments were productive about 87% or about 30% of the time.

Concerning this clone itself: Its specificity is unknown.

The receptor's source is a boy aged 5-17 years in good health and CMV-seronegative. J is TRBJ2-7 and V is TRBV27, with D perhaps TRBD1 (6 bases). Material for sequencing was PBMCs. CDR3 in DNA: TGTGCCAGCAGTTTCGCTCAGGGGCATAGCGAGCAGTACTTC. Its protein is CASSFAQGHSEQYF.